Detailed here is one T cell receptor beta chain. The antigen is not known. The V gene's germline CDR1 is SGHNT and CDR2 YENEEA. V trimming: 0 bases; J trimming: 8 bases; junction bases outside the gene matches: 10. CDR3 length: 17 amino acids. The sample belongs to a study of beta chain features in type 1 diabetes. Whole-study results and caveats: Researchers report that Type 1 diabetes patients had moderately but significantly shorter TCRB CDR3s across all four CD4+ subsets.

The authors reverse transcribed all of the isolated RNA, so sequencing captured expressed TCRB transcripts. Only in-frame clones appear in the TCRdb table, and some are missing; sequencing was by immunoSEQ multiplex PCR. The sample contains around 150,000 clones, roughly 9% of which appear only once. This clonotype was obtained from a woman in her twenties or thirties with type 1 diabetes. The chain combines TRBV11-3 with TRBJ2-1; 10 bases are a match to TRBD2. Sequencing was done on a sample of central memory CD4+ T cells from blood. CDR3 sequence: CASSLDLSGRARDEQFF. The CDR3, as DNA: TGTGCCAGCAGCTTAGATCTAAGCGGGAGGGCAAGAGATGAGCAGTTCTTC.